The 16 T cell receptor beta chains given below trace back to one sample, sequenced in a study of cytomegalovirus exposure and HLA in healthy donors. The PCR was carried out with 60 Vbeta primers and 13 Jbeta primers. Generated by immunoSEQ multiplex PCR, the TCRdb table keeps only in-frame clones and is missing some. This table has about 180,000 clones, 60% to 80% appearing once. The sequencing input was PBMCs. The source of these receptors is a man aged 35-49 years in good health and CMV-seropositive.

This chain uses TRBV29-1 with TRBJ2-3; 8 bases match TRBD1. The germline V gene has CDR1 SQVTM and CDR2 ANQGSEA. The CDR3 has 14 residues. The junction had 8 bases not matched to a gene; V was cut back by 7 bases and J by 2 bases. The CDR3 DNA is TGCAGCGCAGAGGGCCAGGGGGCCACAGATACGCAGTATTTT. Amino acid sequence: CSAEGQGATDTQYF.

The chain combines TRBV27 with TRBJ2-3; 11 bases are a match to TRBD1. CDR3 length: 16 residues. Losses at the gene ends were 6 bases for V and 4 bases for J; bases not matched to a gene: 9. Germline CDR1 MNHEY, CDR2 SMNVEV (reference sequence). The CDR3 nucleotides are TGTGCCAGCAGAACAACCGGGACAGGGGGAGCAGATACGCAGTATTTT. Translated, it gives CASRTTGTGGADTQYF.

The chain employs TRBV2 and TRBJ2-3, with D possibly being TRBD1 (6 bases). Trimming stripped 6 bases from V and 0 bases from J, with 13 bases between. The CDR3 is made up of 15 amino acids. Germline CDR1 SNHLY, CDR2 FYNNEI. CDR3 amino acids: CASRTGPISTDTQYF. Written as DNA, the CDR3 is TGTGCCAGCAGGACAGGACCGATTAGCACAGATACGCAGTATTTT.

In nucleotides, the CDR3 is TGTGCCAGCAGGGCGGGGCGTAACTCCTACGAGCAGTACTTC. Protein sequence: CASRAGRNSYEQYF. The V and J genes are TRBV2 and TRBJ2-7, with D possibly matching TRBD2 (6 bases). V was trimmed by 6 bases and J by 0 bases, leaving 12 bases between them. The CDR3 spans 14 residues. The germline V gene has CDR1 SNHLY and CDR2 FYNNEI.

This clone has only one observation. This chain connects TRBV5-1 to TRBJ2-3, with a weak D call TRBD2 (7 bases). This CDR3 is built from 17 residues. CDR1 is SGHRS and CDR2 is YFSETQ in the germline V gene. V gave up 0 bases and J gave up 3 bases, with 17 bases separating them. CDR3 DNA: TGCGCCAGCAGCTTGGCCGGGCGGGGAGGGGGTACAGATACGCAGTATTTT. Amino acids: CASSLAGRGGGTDTQYF.

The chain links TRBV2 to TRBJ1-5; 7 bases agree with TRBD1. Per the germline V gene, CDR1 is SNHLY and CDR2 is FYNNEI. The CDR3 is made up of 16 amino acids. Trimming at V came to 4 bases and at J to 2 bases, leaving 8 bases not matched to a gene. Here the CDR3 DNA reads TGTGCCAGCAGTGGGACGGACCAGGGGGGCAATCAGCCCCAGCATTTT. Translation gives CASSGTDQGGNQPQHF.

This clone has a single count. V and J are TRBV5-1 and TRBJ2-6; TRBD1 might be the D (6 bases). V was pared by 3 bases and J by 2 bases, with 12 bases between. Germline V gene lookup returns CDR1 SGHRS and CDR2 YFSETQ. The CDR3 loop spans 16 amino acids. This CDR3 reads CASSYSRTAGANVLTF. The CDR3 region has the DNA TGCGCCAGCAGCTATAGCCGGACAGCTGGGGCCAACGTCCTGACTTTC. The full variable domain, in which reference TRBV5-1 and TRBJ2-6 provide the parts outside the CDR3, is KAGVTQTPRYLIKTRGQQVTLSCSPISGHRSVSWYQQTPGQGLQFLFEYFSETQRNKGNFPGRFSGRQFSNSRSEMNVSTLELGDSALYLCASSYSRTAGANVLTFGAGSRLTVL.

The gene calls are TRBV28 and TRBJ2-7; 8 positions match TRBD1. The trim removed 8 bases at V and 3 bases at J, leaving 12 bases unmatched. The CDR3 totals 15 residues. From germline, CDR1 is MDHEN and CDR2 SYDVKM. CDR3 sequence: CASVASGTGLYEQYF. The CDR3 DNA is TGTGCCAGCGTGGCCTCCGGGACAGGCCTCTACGAGCAGTACTTC.

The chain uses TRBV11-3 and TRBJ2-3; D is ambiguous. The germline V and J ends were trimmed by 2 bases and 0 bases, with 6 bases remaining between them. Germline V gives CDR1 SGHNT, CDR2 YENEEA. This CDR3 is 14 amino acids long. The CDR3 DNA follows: TGTGCCAGCAGCTTAATCAGGAGCACAGATACGCAGTATTTT. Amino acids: CASSLIRSTDTQYF.

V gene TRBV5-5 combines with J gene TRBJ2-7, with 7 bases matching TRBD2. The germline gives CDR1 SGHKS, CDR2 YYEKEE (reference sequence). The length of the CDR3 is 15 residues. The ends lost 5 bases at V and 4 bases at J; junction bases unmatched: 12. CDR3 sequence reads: CASSAGGGDGYEQYF. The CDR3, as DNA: TGTGCCAGCAGTGCGGGCGGGGGAGATGGTTACGAGCAGTACTTC.

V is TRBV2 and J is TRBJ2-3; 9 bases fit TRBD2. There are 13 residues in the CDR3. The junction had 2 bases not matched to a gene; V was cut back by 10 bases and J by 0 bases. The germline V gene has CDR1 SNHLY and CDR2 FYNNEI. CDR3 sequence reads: CATGLASTDTQYF. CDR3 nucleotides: TGTGCCACGGGACTAGCAAGCACAGATACGCAGTATTTT.

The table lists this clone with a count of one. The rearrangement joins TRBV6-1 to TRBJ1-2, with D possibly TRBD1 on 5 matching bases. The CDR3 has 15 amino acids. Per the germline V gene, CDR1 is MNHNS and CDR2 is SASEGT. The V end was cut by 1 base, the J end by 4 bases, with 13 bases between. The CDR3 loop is CASSEGKAGGYGYTF. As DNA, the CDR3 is TGTGCCAGCAGTGAAGGAAAGGCGGGGGGCTATGGCTACACCTTC.

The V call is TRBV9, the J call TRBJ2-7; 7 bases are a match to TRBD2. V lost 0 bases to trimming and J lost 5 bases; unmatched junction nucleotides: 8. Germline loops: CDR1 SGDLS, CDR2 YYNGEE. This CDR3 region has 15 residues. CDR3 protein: CASSVGAGDWNEQYF. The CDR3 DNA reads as TGTGCCAGCAGCGTAGGGGCGGGAGATTGGAACGAGCAGTACTTC.

CDR3 loop: CATSRSTGGVGNTIYF. The CDR3 DNA reads TGTGCCACCAGCAGATCTACAGGTGGAGTTGGAAACACCATATATTTT. The rearrangement links TRBV15 to TRBJ1-3, with D maybe TRBD1 (5 bases). This CDR3 is built from 16 residues. Germline CDR1 is LNHNV and CDR2 is YYDKDF (reference sequence). Trimming removed 2 bases at V and 3 bases at J, with 14 bases between.

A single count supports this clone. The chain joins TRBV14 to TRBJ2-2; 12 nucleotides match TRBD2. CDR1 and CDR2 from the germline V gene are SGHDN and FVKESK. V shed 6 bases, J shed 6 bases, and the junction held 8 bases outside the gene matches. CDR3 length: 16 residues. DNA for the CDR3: TGTGCCAGCAGTCATTTGACTAGCGGGAGAGCCGGGGAGCTGTTTTTT. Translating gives CASSHLTSGRAGELFF. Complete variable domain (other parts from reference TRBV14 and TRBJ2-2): EAGVTQFPSHSVIEKGQTVTLRCDPISGHDNLYWYRRVMGKEIKFLLHFVKESKQDESGMPNNRFLAERTGGTYSTLKVQPAELEDSGVYFCASSHLTSGRAGELFFGEGSRLTVL.

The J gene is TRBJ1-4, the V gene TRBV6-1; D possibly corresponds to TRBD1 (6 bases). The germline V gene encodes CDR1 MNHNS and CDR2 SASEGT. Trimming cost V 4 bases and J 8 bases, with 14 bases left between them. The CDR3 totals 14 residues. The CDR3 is CASSGGGAGEKLFF. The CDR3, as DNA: TGTGCCAGCAGTGGTGGGGGGGCGGGAGAAAAACTGTTTTTT.